The T cell receptor beta chain described here comes from a study of blood T cell repertoires in COVID-19. Study overall: The analysed material was cDNA or gDNA that came from T cells, B-cell-depleted T cells, or PBMCs.

As handled by the study authors: Using reference gene primer amplification, nucleated cell counts were estimated. The method was immunoSEQ multiplex PCR; TCRdb's version includes in-frame clones alone and lacks a portion of them. The DNA gave D and trimming, while V, J and clone size come from that table. The table has about 130,000 clones, 81% seen once. Germline CDR1 and CDR2: MGHDK and SYGVNS. The CDR3 length is 13 residues. Germline trimming cut 3 bases from V and 6 bases from J; bases unmatched to any gene: 3. The specimen was peripheral blood. The receptor's source is a man aged 25 to 40 with COVID-19, enrolled during active disease. The chain couples TRBV25-1 to TRBJ2-7, with 9 bases fitting TRBD1. The CDR3 DNA follows: TGTGCCAGCAGTGAGAGACAGGGGGGCGAGCAGTACTTC. This gives the protein CASSERQGGEQYF.